This T cell receptor (beta chain) is from a study of blood T cell repertoires in COVID-19. For the study at large: Sources were T cells, B-cell-depleted T cells, or PBMCs; the material itself was cDNA or gDNA.

Assignments of participants to cohorts depended upon their own reported clinical history. All recovered Cohort 3 donors got two negative PCRs, got clearance, or saw symptom resolution. CDR3 length equals 15 residues. CDR1 is LNHDA and CDR2 is SQIVND in the germline V gene (reference sequence). Trimming took off 2 bases at V and 3 bases at J, with 14 bases between the two ends. This clone has a single count. Only in-frame clones appear in the TCRdb table, and some are missing; sequencing was by immunoSEQ multiplex PCR. The data contain around 480,000 clones, roughly 87% of them singletons. The chain has TRBV19 and TRBJ2-7; tentatively, D is TRBD2 (6 bases). The sequenced sample consisted of PBMCs or T cells enriched from blood (not recorded which). This TCR derives from a woman under 30 who had recovered from COVID-19. CDR3 bases: TGTGCCAGTAGTATACACAGTGGCGGGATCTACGAGCAGTACTTC. Its translation: CASSIHSGGIYEQYF.